The 13 T cell receptor beta chains listed next were all sequenced from one sample in a study of shared clonotypes between healthy human individuals. TCRdb's table, derived via immunoSEQ multiplex PCR, lists solely in-frame clones and lacks some. The table lists about 2.4 million clones, roughly 93% of them singletons. The sample was naive CD4+ T cells from PBMCs. Subset described: CD45RA+ positively selected. The receptors derive from a man younger than 35 in good health. Some clones in this sample may be carry-over from other donors' samples.

This chain uses TRBV5-3 with TRBJ2-7; D not resolved. TRBV5-3 falls under the ORF class, with uncertain function. This CDR3 region has 17 residues. V was trimmed by 1 base and J by 3 bases, leaving 20 bases between them. The CDR3 nucleotides are TGTGCCAGAAGCTTGAAATTATGGAAGGCGCCGGACTACGAGCAGTACTTC. Protein: CARSLKLWKAPDYEQYF.

The chain carries TRBV21-1 and TRBJ1-2. TRBV21-1 is flagged as a pseudogene. The CDR3 consists of 16 residues. The chain's CDR3 is CASSLKGRQICYGYTF. The DNA of the CDR3 is TGTGCCAGCAGCTTAAAGGGTCGGCAGATCTGCTATGGCTACACCTTC.

The CDR3 DNA reads as TGCGCCAGCAGCCAAGCTCAGCTTATGAACACTGAAGCTTTCTTT. This translates into CASSQAQLMNTEAFF. The rearrangement joins TRBV4-1 to TRBJ1-1; D is undetermined. The CDR3 covers 15 residues. The germline gives CDR1 MGHRA, CDR2 YSYEKL. Deletions cut 1 base from V and 0 bases from J, with 9 bases between.

CDR3 sequence reads: CASSSRTGQGPSYGYTF. The CDR3 region has the DNA TGTGCCAGCAGTTCGCGGACAGGCCAGGGGCCTTCCTATGGCTACACCTTC. The rearrangement links TRBV27 to TRBJ1-2; 7 bases are shared with TRBD1. V lost 4 bases, J lost 4 bases, and 15 bases stayed unmatched. CDR1 is MNHEY, CDR2 SMNVEV, per germline (reference sequence). CDR3 length: 17 amino acids.

V gene TRBV2 combines with J gene TRBJ2-7; D unresolved. The CDR3 length is 15 residues. Germline V gene data show CDR1 as SNHLY and CDR2 as FYNNEI. The ends were cut back, 7 bases at V and 1 base at J, with 17 bases in the middle. This CDR3 reads CASTATSLRSYEQYF. The DNA of the CDR3 is TGTGCCAGCACAGCGACCAGTCTCCGGTCCTACGAGCAGTACTTC.

The chain joins TRBV5-4 to TRBJ2-7; 7 positions match TRBD1. CDR1 and CDR2 (germline): SGHNT, YYREEE (reference sequence). The V segment lost 2 bases and the J segment 3 bases; nucleotides outside the gene matches: 11. This CDR3 comprises 16 residues. The CDR3 region has the DNA TGTGCCAGCAGCTTATTTCCCAAGGGACAGTTCTACGAGCAGTACTTC. This encodes CASSLFPKGQFYEQYF.

The genes are TRBV4-1 and TRBJ2-1, with 10 bases lining up with TRBD2. After removal of 1 base from V and 7 bases from J, the junction contained 7 bases not matched to a gene. CDR3 size: 16 residues. CDR1 and CDR2 (germline): MGHRA, YSYEKL. CDR3 DNA: TGCGCCAGCAGCCAAGTTACTAGCGGGATAGTGAATGAGCAGTTCTTC. This encodes CASSQVTSGIVNEQFF.

This clone was counted only a few times. Other DNA sequences from this sample encode an identical CDR3 as well. The chain couples TRBV4-1 to TRBJ2-1, with D unresolved. Germline V gene lookup returns CDR1 MGHRA and CDR2 YSYEKL. This CDR3 has 11 amino acids. V was pared by 3 bases and J by 4 bases, with 1 base between. CDR3 DNA: TGCGCCAGCAGCCATTACAATGAGCAGTTCTTC. Translated, it gives CASSHYNEQFF.

The chain carries TRBV28 and TRBJ2-3; D gene uncertain. The CDR3 runs to 15 residues. The V and J ends lost 1 base and 5 bases respectively, with 13 bases between them. CDR1 and CDR2 from the germline V gene are MDHEN and SYDVKM. CDR3 coding DNA: TGTGCCAGCAGTTTATCTGGGCCTGCGGTAGATACGCAGTATTTT. Translation: CASSLSGPAVDTQYF.

This chain uses TRBV11-2 with TRBJ1-4; D is possibly TRBD1 (5 bases). The V end was cut by 1 base, the J end by 7 bases, with 16 bases between. Germline loops: CDR1 SGHAT, CDR2 FQNNGV. This CDR3 has 16 amino acids. CDR3 sequence reads: CASSLGSGRFGEKLFF. In DNA, the CDR3 is TGTGCCAGCAGCTTAGGATCAGGGAGGTTCGGTGAAAAACTGTTTTTT.

The chain employs TRBV5-4 and TRBJ2-7; D remains unclear. V shed 4 bases and J shed 4 bases, with 18 bases lying between them. CDR1 and CDR2 from the germline V gene are SGHNT and YYREEE (reference sequence). This CDR3 has 15 amino acids. Here the CDR3 DNA reads TGTGCCAGCAGCCGTAAGGGATTGGCCGAATACGAGCAGTACTTC. Its protein product is CASSRKGLAEYEQYF.

Regarding this clone: Other DNA sequences of this sample code for an identical CDR3. The CDR3 loop reads CASSLLGRETQYF. The CDR3, as DNA: TGTGCCAGCAGCTTACTGGGGCGAGAGACCCAGTACTTC. The chain recombines TRBV7-2 with TRBJ2-5, with D possibly TRBD1 on 5 matching bases. Germline lookup yields CDR1 SGHTA and CDR2 FQGNSA. The V gene lost 2 bases and the J gene lost 4 bases, with 8 bases spanning the gap. This CDR3 region has 13 residues.

This clone was recorded only once. The rearrangement uses TRBV5-1 and TRBJ2-3; 16 nucleotides line up with TRBD2. This CDR3 region has 17 residues. Looked up from germline, CDR1 is SGHRS and CDR2 is YFSETQ. V was pared by 4 bases and J by 6 bases, with 8 bases of the junction left unmatched. CDR3 sequence (DNA): TGCGCCAGCAGCCCGGGACTAGCGGGAGGGCCCGGGGATACGCAGTATTTT. This translates into CASSPGLAGGPGDTQYF.